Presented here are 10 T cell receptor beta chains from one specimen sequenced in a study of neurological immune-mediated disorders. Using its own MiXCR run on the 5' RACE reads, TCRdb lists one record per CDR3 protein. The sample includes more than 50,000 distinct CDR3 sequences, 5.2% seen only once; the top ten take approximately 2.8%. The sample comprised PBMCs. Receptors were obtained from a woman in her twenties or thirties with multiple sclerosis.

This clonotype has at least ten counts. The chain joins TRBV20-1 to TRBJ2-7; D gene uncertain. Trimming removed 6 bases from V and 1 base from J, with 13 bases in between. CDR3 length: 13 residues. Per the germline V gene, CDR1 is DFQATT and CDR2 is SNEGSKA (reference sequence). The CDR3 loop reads CSATDQASYEQYF. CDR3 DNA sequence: TGCAGTGCCACGGACCAGGCTTCCTACGAGCAGTACTTC.

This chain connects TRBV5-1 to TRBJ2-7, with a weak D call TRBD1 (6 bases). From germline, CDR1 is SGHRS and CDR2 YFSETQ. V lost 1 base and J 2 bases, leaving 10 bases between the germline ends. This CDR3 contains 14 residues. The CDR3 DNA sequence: TGCGCCAGCAGCTTGACGGGACAAACCTACGAGCAGTACTTC. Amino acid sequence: CASSLTGQTYEQYF.

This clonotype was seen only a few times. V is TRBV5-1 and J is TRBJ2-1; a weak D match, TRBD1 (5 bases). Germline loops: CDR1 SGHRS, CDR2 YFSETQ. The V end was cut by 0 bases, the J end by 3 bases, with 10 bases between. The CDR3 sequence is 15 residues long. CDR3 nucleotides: TGCGCCAGCAGCTTGGCCAGGGTGGTCTACAATGAGCAGTTCTTC. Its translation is CASSLARVVYNEQFF. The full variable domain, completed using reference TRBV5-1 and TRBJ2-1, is KAGVTQTPRYLIKTRGQQVTLSCSPISGHRSVSWYQQTPGQGLQFLFEYFSETQRNKGNFPGRFSGRQFSNSRSEMNVSTLELGDSALYLCASSLARVVYNEQFFGPGTRLTVL.

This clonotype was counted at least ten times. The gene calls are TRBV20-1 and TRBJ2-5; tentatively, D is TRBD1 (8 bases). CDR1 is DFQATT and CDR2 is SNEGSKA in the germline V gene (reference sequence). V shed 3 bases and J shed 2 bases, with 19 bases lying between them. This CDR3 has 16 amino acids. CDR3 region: CSASGNRGRGQETQYF. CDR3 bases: TGCAGTGCTAGCGGGAACAGGGGGAGGGGTCAAGAGACCCAGTACTTC.

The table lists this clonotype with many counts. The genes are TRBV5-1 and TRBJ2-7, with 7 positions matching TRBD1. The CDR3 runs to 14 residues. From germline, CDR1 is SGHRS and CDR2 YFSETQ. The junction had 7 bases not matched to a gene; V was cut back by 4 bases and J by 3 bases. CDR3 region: CASSPPQGLYEQYF. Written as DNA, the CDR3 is TGCGCCAGCAGCCCCCCACAGGGGCTCTACGAGCAGTACTTC.

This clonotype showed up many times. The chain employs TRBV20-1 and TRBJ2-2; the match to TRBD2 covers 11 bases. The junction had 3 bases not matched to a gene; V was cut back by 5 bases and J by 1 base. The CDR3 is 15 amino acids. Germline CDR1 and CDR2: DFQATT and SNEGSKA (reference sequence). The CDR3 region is CSALGLAGNTGELFF. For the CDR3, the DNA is TGCAGTGCTCTTGGACTAGCGGGGAACACCGGGGAGCTGTTTTTT.

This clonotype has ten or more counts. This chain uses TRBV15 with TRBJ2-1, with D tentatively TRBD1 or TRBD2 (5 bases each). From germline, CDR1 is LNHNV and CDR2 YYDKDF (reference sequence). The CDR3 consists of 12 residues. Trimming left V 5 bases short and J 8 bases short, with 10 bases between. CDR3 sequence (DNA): TGTGCCACCAGCCGACTGGGGGATGAGCAGTTCTTC. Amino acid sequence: CATSRLGDEQFF.

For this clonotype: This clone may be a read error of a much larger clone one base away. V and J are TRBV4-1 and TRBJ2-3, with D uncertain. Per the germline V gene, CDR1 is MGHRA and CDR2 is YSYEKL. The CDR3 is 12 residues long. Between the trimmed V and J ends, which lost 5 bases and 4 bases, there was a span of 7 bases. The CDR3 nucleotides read TGCGCCAGCAGCAAAGTGGCAGATACGCAGTATTTT. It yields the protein CASSKVADTQYF.

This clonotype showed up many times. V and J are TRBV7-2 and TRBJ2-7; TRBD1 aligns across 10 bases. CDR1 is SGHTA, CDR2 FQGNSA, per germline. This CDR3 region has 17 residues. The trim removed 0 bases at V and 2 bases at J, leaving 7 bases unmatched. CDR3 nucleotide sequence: TGTGCCAGCAGCTTAGCGAAGGGACAGGGGATTCCCTACGAGCAGTACTTC. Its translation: CASSLAKGQGIPYEQYF.

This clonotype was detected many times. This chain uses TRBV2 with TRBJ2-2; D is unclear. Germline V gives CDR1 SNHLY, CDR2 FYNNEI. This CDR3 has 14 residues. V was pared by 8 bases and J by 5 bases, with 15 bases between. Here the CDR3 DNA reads TGTGCCAGCTTCGGAATCGCGTGGACCGGGGAGCTGTTTTTT. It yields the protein CASFGIAWTGELFF.